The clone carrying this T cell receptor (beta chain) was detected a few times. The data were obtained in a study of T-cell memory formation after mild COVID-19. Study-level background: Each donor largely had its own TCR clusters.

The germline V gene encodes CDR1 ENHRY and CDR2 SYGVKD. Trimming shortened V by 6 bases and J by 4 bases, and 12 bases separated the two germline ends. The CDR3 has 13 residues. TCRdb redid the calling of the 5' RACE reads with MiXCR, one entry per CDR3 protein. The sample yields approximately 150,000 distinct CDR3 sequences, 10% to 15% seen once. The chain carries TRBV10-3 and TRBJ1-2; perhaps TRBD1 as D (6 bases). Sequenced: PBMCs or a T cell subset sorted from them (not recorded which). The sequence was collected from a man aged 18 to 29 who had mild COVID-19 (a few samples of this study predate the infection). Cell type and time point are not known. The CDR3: CAIRDSGLYGYTF. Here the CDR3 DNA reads TGTGCCATCAGGGACAGCGGGCTCTATGGCTACACCTTC.